One and the same sample provided the 14 T cell receptor beta chains below, sequenced in a study of spatial heterogeneity in lung cancer. General study points: How many expanded intratumoral alpha and beta TCRs were present tracked the tumor mutation count, which was a count of nonsynonymous mutations.

The antigens for these receptors are not known. MiXCR was run by TCRdb on the 5' RACE reads, yielding one entry per CDR3 protein. The table lists fewer than 15,000 distinct CDR3 sequences, less than 6.5% of them singletons. Indicated time point: sample taken at primary tumor resection. Sequences were derived from lung tumor tissue, sampled at surgery. Source of these receptors: a female donor with early-stage non-small cell lung cancer.

This clonotype was picked up many times. The size of this beta chain means little, since it is a stray read in a library made for alpha chains. The CDR3 is CASSLNSGVGNEQFF. CDR3 sequence (DNA): TGTGCCAGCAGCTTAAATTCGGGAGTAGGGAATGAGCAGTTCTTC. The chain combines TRBV7-3 with TRBJ2-1, with a tentative D call TRBD2 (6 bases). Trimming took off 1 base at V and 7 bases at J, with 14 bases between the two ends. CDR3 length: 15 amino acids. The V gene's germline CDR1 is SGHTA and CDR2 FQGTGA.

By frequency in the sample, this clonotype is medium-sized. Within a library made for alpha chains, this beta chain is off target, and its count is uninformative. The chain employs TRBV7-9 and TRBJ1-2; maybe TRBD1 (5 bases). Germline CDR1 is SEHNR and CDR2 is FQNEAQ (reference sequence). The CDR3 contains 16 residues. The germline V and J ends were trimmed by 0 bases and 4 bases, with 15 bases remaining between them. The CDR3 sequence: CASSLAAGTLPYGYTF. For the CDR3, the DNA is TGTGCCAGCAGCTTAGCTGCAGGGACTCTACCCTATGGCTACACCTTC.

This clonotype was counted many times. This beta chain turned up in a library designed for alpha chains; as an off-target read, its abundance says little. The chain is built from TRBV7-9 and TRBJ1-1, with TRBD1 identical over 9 bases. The junction had 10 bases not matched to a gene; V was cut back by 5 bases and J by 0 bases. CDR1 is SEHNR, CDR2 FQNEAQ, per germline (reference sequence). CDR3 size: 17 residues. The CDR3 nucleotides are TGTGCCAGCAGCCTTGGGACAGGGTTAGCCATGAACACTGAAGCTTTCTTT. Amino acids: CASSLGTGLAMNTEAFF.

This clonotype has ten or more counts. This beta chain turned up in a library designed for alpha chains; as an off-target read, its abundance says little. The chain recombines TRBV4-3 with TRBJ2-7, with D possibly matching TRBD1 (5 bases). The CDR3 covers 15 residues. Germline V gene lookup returns CDR1 LGHNA and CDR2 YSLEER. Trimming left V 0 bases short and J 2 bases short, with 11 bases between. The CDR3 DNA follows: TGCGCCAGCAGCCAAGAAGGCCGGACAACCTACGAGCAGTACTTC. Translated, it gives CASSQEGRTTYEQYF.

Ten or more counts support this clonotype. The library was designed around alpha chains, so this beta chain is a stray read whose abundance carries little weight. The chain combines TRBV27 with TRBJ1-5; D is perhaps TRBD1 (6 bases). Germline values: CDR1 MNHEY, CDR2 SMNVEV (reference sequence). V gave up 4 bases and J gave up 7 bases, with 14 bases separating them. The CDR3 contains 14 residues. The chain's CDR3 is CASSWRGISQPQHF. CDR3 DNA sequence: TGTGCCAGCAGTTGGAGGGGGATAAGCCAGCCCCAGCATTTT.

This clonotype showed up many times. This beta chain represents an off-target read in a library built for alpha chains; its size is of limited meaning. The chain combines TRBV6-1 with TRBJ1-4, with 8 nucleotides matching TRBD1. The ends lost 7 bases at V and 4 bases at J; junction bases unmatched: 5. The CDR3 sequence is 14 residues long. Germline CDR1 reads MNHNS; CDR2 reads SASEGT. The CDR3 nucleotides are TGTGCCAGCATCCTGGACAGGGATAATGAAAAACTGTTTTTT. Its translation is CASILDRDNEKLFF.

This clonotype appeared a single time. As an off-target read in a library built for alpha chains, this beta chain has a frequency of little significance. CDR3 sequence: CASSAQTGWNTGELFF. CDR3 DNA sequence: TGTGCCAGCAGTGCTCAGACAGGTTGGAACACCGGGGAGCTGTTTTTT. The V call is TRBV6-2 or TRBV6-3, the J call TRBJ2-2; weak D call: TRBD1 (6 bases). CDR3 length equals 16 residues. From germline, CDR1 is MNHEY and CDR2 SVGEGT. V shed 5 bases and J shed 1 base, with 14 bases lying between them.

This clonotype was picked up many times. For a library built for alpha chains, this beta chain is a stray read; little rests on its size. The genes are TRBV7-2 and TRBJ2-7; no reliable D call. V lost 1 base, J lost 3 bases, and 10 bases lay in between. The CDR3 consists of 14 residues. The germline CDR1 and CDR2 sequences are SGHTA and FQGNSA. The CDR3 sequence: CASSLGYRGYEQYF. For the CDR3, the DNA is TGTGCCAGCAGCTTAGGGTACCGCGGCTACGAGCAGTACTTC. The full variable domain, its missing parts supplied by reference TRBV7-2 and TRBJ2-7, is GAGVSQSPSNKVTEKGKDVELRCDPISGHTALYWYRQSLGQGLEFLIYFQGNSAPDKSGLPSDRFSAERTGGSVSTLTIQRTQQEDSAVYLCASSLGYRGYEQYFGPGTRLTVT.

This clonotype has at least ten counts. This beta chain is a stray sequence in a library constructed for alpha chains; its clone size is not meaningful. The rearrangement joins TRBV28 to TRBJ2-1; TRBD2 aligns across 7 bases. J was trimmed by 5 bases and V by 7 bases; bases with no gene match: 8. CDR1 MDHEN and CDR2 SYDVKM come from the germline V gene. The CDR3 runs 14 residues. In DNA form, the CDR3 reads TGTGCCAGCACCACGGTACTAGCGAACAATGAGCAGTTCTTC. Translated: CASTTVLANNEQFF.

This clonotype was seen repeatedly, ten times or more. This beta chain slipped into a library made for alpha chains as a stray read, so its size is not meaningful. The CDR3 sequence: CASSLRTKQVSYGYTF. CDR3 coding DNA: TGTGCCAGCAGCCTGCGAACTAAACAGGTCTCATATGGCTACACCTTC. The rearrangement joins TRBV3-1 to TRBJ1-2; perhaps TRBD1 as D (5 bases). The CDR3 has 16 amino acids. Between the trimmed V and J ends, which lost 4 bases and 5 bases, there was a span of 20 bases. Per the germline V gene, CDR1 is LGHDT and CDR2 is YNNKEL (reference sequence).

This clonotype was recorded many times. In a library made to pick up alpha chains, this beta chain is a stray read with a size that means little. The chain uses TRBV7-2 and TRBJ1-5, with D perhaps matching TRBD1 (5 bases). Germline CDR1 is SGHTA and CDR2 is FQGNSA. The CDR3 covers 16 residues. The V end lost 5 bases, the J end lost 3 bases, and 17 bases lay between the germline ends. Here the CDR3 reads CASSPMGGALNQPQHF. CDR3 coding DNA: TGTGCCAGCAGCCCAATGGGGGGAGCACTCAATCAGCCCCAGCATTTT.

This clonotype was seen many times. Since it is a stray read in a library aimed at alpha chains, this beta chain has a size that is not meaningful. The chain carries TRBV11-2 and TRBJ2-5; TRBD2 aligns across 9 bases. Germline V CDR1 and CDR2: SGHAT, FQNNGV. Losses at the gene ends were 4 bases for V and 1 base for J; bases not matched to a gene: 4. The CDR3 consists of 15 residues. The CDR3 coding sequence is TGTGCCAGCAGCTCGAGCGGGGGGCCCCAAGAGACCCAGTACTTC. Translating gives CASSSSGGPQETQYF.

This clonotype showed up many times. Being off target in a library aimed at alpha chains, this beta chain has a size of little meaning. The chain recombines TRBV7-9 with TRBJ1-4, with D possibly TRBD1 on 5 matching bases. CDR1 is SEHNR and CDR2 is FQNEAQ in the germline V gene (reference sequence). CDR3 length: 15 amino acids. Trimming removed 3 bases from V and 7 bases from J, with 15 bases in between. This CDR3 is CASSFRRGDGEKLFF. CDR3 nucleotide sequence: TGTGCCAGCAGCTTCAGAAGGGGCGATGGTGAAAAACTGTTTTTT.

This clonotype was seen many times. This beta chain was picked up by a library intended for alpha chains and is off target, so its count carries little meaning. The V gene is TRBV7-8, the J gene TRBJ2-3; perhaps D is TRBD1 or TRBD2 (5 bases each). The CDR3 runs to 14 residues. Germline lookup yields CDR1 SGHVS and CDR2 FQNEAQ. The V and J ends lost 7 bases and 5 bases respectively, with 16 bases between them. CDR3 region: CASKLGVAGDTQYF. CDR3 bases: TGTGCCAGCAAGTTGGGGGTAGCTGGAGATACGCAGTATTTT.